A selection of T cell receptor beta chains follows, all from one sample in a study of cytomegalovirus exposure and HLA in healthy donors. Measured with immunoSEQ multiplex PCR; TCRdb has only the in-frame clones, and not every one. Counted here are about 170,000 clones, more than 60% occurring once; the ten biggest clones make up 2.5% to 4%. The sample was PBMCs. All receptors derive from a female donor in good health and CMV-seronegative. CDR3s include the opening cysteine and the closing phenylalanine or tryptophan. Fields, in order: D gene, V gene, J gene, clone size, CDR3 DNA, CDR3 protein. D genes are given only for firm matches. Clone size is stated in some rows and not others, as once, few, many or a class when expanded.

d_call: TRBD2
v_call: TRBV28
j_call: TRBJ2-3
clone_size: few
cdr3_nt: TGTGCCAGCAGGGCGGGAGGGGGGGATACGCAGTATTTT
cdr3_aa: CASRAGGGDTQYF

d_call: .
v_call: TRBV28
j_call: TRBJ2-7
clone_size: .
cdr3_nt: TGTGCCAGCTTCTCGGGTTTTACCTACGAGCAGTACTTC
cdr3_aa: CASFSGFTYEQYF

d_call: TRBD2
v_call: TRBV5-1
j_call: TRBJ2-3
clone_size: once
cdr3_nt: TGCGCCAGCAGCCTGGGACTAGCGGGACTCACAGATACGCAGTATTTT
cdr3_aa: CASSLGLAGLTDTQYF

d_call: .
v_call: TRBV29-1
j_call: TRBJ2-7
clone_size: .
cdr3_nt: TGCAGCGTTGTCGGGGGAGGATTAGGGTCATCCTACGAGCAGTACTTC
cdr3_aa: CSVVGGGLGSSYEQYF

d_call: .
v_call: TRBV5-1
j_call: TRBJ1-2
clone_size: .
cdr3_nt: TGCGCCAGCAGCTCGACTTGGGGAGAAACGTATGGCTACACCTTC
cdr3_aa: CASSSTWGETYGYTF

d_call: .
v_call: TRBV25-1
j_call: TRBJ1-6
clone_size: .
cdr3_nt: TGTGCCAGCCAGAGAGGCTCCTCCTATAATTCACCCCTCCACTTT
cdr3_aa: CASQRGSSYNSPLHF

d_call: .
v_call: TRBV2
j_call: TRBJ1-1
clone_size: .
cdr3_nt: TGTGCCAGCAGTGCCGGGTGGGACACTGAAGCTTTCTTT
cdr3_aa: CASSAGWDTEAFF

d_call: TRBD1
v_call: TRBV30
j_call: TRBJ2-6
clone_size: .
cdr3_nt: TGTGCCTGGAGTGTACGTTGGGGGACAGGGGGCCCTGGGGCCAACGTCCTGACTTTC
cdr3_aa: CAWSVRWGTGGPGANVLTF

d_call: TRBD1
v_call: TRBV13
j_call: TRBJ2-3
clone_size: .
cdr3_nt: TGTGCCAGCGCCTCAACAGGGGGGTGGACAGATACGCAGTATTTT
cdr3_aa: CASASTGGWTDTQYF

d_call: .
v_call: TRBV7-8
j_call: TRBJ2-3
clone_size: .
cdr3_nt: TGTGCCAGCAGCCTCCGTCCAGATACGCAGTATTTT
cdr3_aa: CASSLRPDTQYF

d_call: .
v_call: TRBV5-1
j_call: TRBJ2-3
clone_size: .
cdr3_nt: TGCGCCAGCAGCTTTCGGCAGGGCACAGATACGCAGTATTTT
cdr3_aa: CASSFRQGTDTQYF

d_call: .
v_call: TRBV19
j_call: TRBJ1-1
clone_size: .
cdr3_nt: TGTGCCAGTAGTATAGGGGGAGGTGAAGCTTTCTTT
cdr3_aa: CASSIGGGEAFF

d_call: TRBD2
v_call: TRBV11-2
j_call: TRBJ2-7
clone_size: .
cdr3_nt: TGTGCCAGCAGCTTAGTAGCTAGCGGGAGGGGTGAGCAGTACTTC
cdr3_aa: CASSLVASGRGEQYF

d_call: TRBD1
v_call: TRBV11-2
j_call: TRBJ1-3
clone_size: .
cdr3_nt: TGTGCCAGCAGCTTAGATAGAAACAGGGGGTCTGGAAACACCATATATTTT
cdr3_aa: CASSLDRNRGSGNTIYF

d_call: .
v_call: TRBV28
j_call: TRBJ1-1
clone_size: .
cdr3_nt: TGTGCCAGCAGTTTAATACAGGGGAACACTGAAGCTTTCTTT
cdr3_aa: CASSLIQGNTEAFF

d_call: TRBD1
v_call: TRBV7-6
j_call: TRBJ1-1
clone_size: few
cdr3_nt: TGTGCCAGCACCAAGGGGGCGAACACTGAAGCTTTCTTT
cdr3_aa: CASTKGANTEAFF

d_call: .
v_call: TRBV7-9
j_call: TRBJ1-2
clone_size: .
cdr3_nt: TGTGCCAGCAGCTTTTCCCCCGGGGGAGGGGATGGCTACACCTTC
cdr3_aa: CASSFSPGGGDGYTF

d_call: TRBD2
v_call: TRBV15
j_call: TRBJ2-1
clone_size: .
cdr3_nt: TGTGCCACCAGCAGAGATCGGGGAGGGTCCTACAATGAGCAGTTCTTC
cdr3_aa: CATSRDRGGSYNEQFF

d_call: TRBD1
v_call: TRBV6-5
j_call: TRBJ1-5
clone_size: .
cdr3_nt: TGTGCCAGCAGGCCCACAGGGGGCGCGAATCAGCCCCAGCATTTT
cdr3_aa: CASRPTGGANQPQHF

d_call: TRBD2
v_call: TRBV7-2
j_call: TRBJ2-2
clone_size: .
cdr3_nt: TGTGCCAGCAGCACCAATGGGGGGGCGAACACCGGGGAGCTGTTTTTT
cdr3_aa: CASSTNGGANTGELFF

d_call: .
v_call: TRBV6-6
j_call: TRBJ2-1
clone_size: .
cdr3_nt: TGTGCCAGCAGCCCCGGGACAAGCTACAATGAGCAGTTCTTC
cdr3_aa: CASSPGTSYNEQFF

d_call: .
v_call: TRBV9
j_call: TRBJ1-6
clone_size: few
cdr3_nt: TGTGCCAGCAGCGTAGGAGGGCTAGTGGGAACCCTTTCACCCCTCCACTTT
cdr3_aa: CASSVGGLVGTLSPLHF

d_call: TRBD1
v_call: TRBV5-4
j_call: TRBJ2-7
clone_size: .
cdr3_nt: TGTGCCAGCAGCCGGGACAGCACTTCCTACGAGCAGTACTTC
cdr3_aa: CASSRDSTSYEQYF

d_call: .
v_call: TRBV6-4
j_call: TRBJ1-5
clone_size: .
cdr3_nt: TGTGCCAGCAGTGACAACGGTGGGCCCCAGCATTTT
cdr3_aa: CASSDNGGPQHF

d_call: .
v_call: TRBV5-1
j_call: TRBJ1-2
clone_size: .
cdr3_nt: TGCGCCAGCAGCTTGACCTTCAGGGGTAACTATGGCTACACCTTC
cdr3_aa: CASSLTFRGNYGYTF